This T cell receptor beta chain originates from a study of cytomegalovirus exposure and HLA in healthy donors. As for the study in general: There were fewer than 130 million unique TCR beta sequences, drawn from roughly 200 million T cells, in an earlier analysis. In an early release, HLA-typed donors contributed about 80 million unique TCR sequences.

Germline CDR1 is LNHDA and CDR2 is SQIVND (reference sequence). V lost 4 bases, J lost 5 bases, and 18 bases lay in between. The CDR3 sequence is 16 residues long. PCR involved 60 Vbeta and 13 Jbeta primers. Here immunoSEQ multiplex PCR was the method, and the copy in TCRdb shows in-frame clones only, minus some. Of tens of thousands of clones listed, about three quarters were seen once; the top ten hold about 7.4%. Donors counted as nominally healthy when sampled, yet unrecorded immune exposures were likely. Study findings and constraints: A later look showed TCR association rates differing by HLA locus, highest for DRB1 and lowest for HLA-C.

This clone occurred once. The target antigen is unknown. The sequencing input was PBMCs. The clonotype comes from a woman aged 30 to 39 in good health and CMV-seropositive. This rearrangement joins TRBV19 to TRBJ2-1, with TRBD2 as a possible D gene (5 bases). The chain's CDR3 is CASSTYSGLAHNEQFF. In DNA, the CDR3 is TGTGCCAGTAGTACATATTCTGGACTCGCTCACAATGAGCAGTTCTTC.